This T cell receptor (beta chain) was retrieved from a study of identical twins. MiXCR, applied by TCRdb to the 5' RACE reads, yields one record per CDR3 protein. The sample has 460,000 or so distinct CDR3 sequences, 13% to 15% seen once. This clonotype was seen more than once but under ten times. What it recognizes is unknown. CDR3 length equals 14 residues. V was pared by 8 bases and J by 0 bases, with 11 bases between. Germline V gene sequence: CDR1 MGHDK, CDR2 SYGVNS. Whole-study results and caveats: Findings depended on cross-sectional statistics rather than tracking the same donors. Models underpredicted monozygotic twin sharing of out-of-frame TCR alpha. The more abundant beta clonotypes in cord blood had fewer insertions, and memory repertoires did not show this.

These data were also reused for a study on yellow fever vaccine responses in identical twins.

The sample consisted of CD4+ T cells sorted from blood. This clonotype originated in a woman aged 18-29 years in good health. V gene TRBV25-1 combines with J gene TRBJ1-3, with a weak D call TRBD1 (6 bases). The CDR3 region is CASSTGASGNTIYF. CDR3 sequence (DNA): TGTGCCAGCTCGACAGGAGCCTCTGGAAACACCATATATTTT.